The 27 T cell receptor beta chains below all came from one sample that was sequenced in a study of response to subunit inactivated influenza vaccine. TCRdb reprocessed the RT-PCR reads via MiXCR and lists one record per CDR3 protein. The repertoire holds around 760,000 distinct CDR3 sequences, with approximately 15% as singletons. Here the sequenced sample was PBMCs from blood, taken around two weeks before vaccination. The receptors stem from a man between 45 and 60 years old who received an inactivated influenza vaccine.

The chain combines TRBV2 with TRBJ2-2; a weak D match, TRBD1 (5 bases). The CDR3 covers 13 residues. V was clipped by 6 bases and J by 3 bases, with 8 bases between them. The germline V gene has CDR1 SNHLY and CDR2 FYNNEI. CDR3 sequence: CASREQDTGELFF. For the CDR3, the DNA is TGTGCCAGCAGGGAACAGGACACCGGGGAGCTGTTTTTT.

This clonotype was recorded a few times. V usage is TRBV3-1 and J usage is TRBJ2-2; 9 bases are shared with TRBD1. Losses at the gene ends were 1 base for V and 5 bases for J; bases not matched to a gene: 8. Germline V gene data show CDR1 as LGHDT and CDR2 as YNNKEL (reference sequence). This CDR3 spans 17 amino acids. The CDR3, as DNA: TGTGCCAGCAGCCAAGTTTCGGACAGGGGAAGGACCGGGGAGCTGTTTTTT. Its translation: CASSQVSDRGRTGELFF.

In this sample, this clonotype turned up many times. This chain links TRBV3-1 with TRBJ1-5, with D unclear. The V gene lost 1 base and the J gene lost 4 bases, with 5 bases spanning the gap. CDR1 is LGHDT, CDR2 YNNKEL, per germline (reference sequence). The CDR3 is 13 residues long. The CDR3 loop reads CASSQGINQPQHF. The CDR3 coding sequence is TGTGCCAGCAGCCAAGGGATTAATCAGCCCCAGCATTTT.

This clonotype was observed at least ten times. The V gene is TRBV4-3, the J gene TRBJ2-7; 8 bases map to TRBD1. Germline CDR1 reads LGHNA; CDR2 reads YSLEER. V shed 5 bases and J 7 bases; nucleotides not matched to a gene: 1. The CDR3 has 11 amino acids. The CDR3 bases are TGCGCCAGCAGCGACAGGGGAGAGCAGTACTTC. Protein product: CASSDRGEQYF.

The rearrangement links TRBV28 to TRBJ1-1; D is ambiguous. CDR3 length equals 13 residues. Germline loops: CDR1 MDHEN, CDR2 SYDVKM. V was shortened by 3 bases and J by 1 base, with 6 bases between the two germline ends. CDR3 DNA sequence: TGTGCCAGCAGTTTCCCCAAGAACACTGAAGCTTTCTTT. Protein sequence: CASSFPKNTEAFF. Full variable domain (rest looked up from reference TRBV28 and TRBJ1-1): DVKVTQSSRYLVKRTGEKVFLECVQDMDHENMFWYRQDPGLGLRLIYFSYDVKMKEKGDIPEGYSVSREKKERFSLILESASTNQTSMYLCASSFPKNTEAFFGQGTRLTVV.

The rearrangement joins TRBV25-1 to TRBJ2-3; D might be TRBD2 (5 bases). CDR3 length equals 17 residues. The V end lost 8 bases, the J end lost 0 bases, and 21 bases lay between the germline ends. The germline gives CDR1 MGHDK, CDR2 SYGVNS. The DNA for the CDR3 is TGTGCCAGCGGCGGGCGAGGAAGTGTCCTAAGCACAGATACGCAGTATTTT. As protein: CASGGRGSVLSTDTQYF. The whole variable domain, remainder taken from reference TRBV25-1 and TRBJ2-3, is EADIYQTPRYLVIGTGKKITLECSQTMGHDKMYWYQQDPGMELHLIHYSYGVNSTEKGDLSSESTVSRIRTEHFPLTLESARPSHTSQYLCASGGRGSVLSTDTQYFGPGTRLTVL.

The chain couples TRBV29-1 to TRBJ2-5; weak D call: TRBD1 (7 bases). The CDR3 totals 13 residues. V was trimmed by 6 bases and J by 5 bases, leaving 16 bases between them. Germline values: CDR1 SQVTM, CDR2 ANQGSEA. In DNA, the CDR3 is TGCAGCGTACGACAGGGTGGAGGGGAGACCCAGTACTTC. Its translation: CSVRQGGGETQYF.

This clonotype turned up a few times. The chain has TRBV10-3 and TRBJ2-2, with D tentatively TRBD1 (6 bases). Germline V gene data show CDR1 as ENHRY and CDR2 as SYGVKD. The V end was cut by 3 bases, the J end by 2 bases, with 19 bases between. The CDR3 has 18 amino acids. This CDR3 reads CAISEWGQNSFNTGELFF. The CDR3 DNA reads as TGTGCCATCAGTGAATGGGGGCAGAACTCCTTTAACACCGGGGAGCTGTTTTTT.

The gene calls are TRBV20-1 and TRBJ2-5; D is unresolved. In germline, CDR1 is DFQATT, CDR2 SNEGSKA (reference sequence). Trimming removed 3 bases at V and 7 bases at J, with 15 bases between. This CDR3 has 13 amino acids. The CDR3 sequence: CSARAFHPGTQYF. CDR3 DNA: TGCAGTGCTAGGGCTTTTCACCCCGGGACCCAGTACTTC.

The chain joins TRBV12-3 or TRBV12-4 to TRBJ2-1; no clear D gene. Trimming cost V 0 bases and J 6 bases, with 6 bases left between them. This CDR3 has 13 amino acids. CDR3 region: CASSLASFNEQFF. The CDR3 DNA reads TGTGCCAGCAGTTTAGCTAGCTTCAATGAGCAGTTCTTC.

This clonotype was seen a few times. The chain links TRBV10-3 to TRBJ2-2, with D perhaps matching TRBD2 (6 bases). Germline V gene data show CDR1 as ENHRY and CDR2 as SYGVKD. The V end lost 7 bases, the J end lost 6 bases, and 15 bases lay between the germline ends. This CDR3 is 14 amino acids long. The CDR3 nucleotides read TGTGCCATCACTAATAACGGAGGGGCCGGGGAGCTGTTTTTT. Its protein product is CAITNNGGAGELFF.

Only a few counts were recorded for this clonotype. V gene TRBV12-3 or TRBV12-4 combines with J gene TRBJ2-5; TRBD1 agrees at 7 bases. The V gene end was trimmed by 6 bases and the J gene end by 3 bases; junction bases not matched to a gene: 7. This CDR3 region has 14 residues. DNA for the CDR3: TGTGCCAGCAGAGCCGGGACAGACAAAGAGACCCAGTACTTC. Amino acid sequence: CASRAGTDKETQYF.

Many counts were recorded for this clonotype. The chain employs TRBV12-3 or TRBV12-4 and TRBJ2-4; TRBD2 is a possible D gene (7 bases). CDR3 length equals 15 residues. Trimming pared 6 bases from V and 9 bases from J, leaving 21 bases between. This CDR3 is CASRAETSWGPIQYF. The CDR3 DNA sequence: TGTGCCAGCAGAGCTGAGACTAGCTGGGGGCCCATTCAGTACTTC.

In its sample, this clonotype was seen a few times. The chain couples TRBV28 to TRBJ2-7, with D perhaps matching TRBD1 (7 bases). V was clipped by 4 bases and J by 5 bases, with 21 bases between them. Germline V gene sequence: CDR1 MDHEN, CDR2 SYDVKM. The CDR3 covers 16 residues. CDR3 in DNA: TGTGCCAGCAGTTCAAATCGACAGGGCGGGATTGACGAGCAGTACTTC. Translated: CASSSNRQGGIDEQYF.

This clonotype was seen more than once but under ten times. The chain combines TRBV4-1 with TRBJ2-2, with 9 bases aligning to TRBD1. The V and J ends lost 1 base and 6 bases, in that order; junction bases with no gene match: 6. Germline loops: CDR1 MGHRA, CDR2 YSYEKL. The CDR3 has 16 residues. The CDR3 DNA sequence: TGCGCCAGCAGCCAAGCCGGGACAGGGTTGCCCGGGGAGCTGTTTTTT. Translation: CASSQAGTGLPGELFF.

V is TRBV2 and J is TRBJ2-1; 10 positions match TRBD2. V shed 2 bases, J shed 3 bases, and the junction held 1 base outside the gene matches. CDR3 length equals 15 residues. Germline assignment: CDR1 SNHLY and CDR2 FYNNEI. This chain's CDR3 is CASSEQRGGYNEQFF. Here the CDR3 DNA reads TGTGCCAGCAGTGAACAGCGGGGGGGCTACAATGAGCAGTTCTTC.

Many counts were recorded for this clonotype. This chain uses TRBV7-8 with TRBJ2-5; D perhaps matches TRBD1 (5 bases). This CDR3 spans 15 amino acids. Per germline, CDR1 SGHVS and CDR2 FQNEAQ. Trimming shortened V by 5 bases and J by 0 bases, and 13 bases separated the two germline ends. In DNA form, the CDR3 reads TGTGCCAGCAGCGGGTCAAAGGGGTACCAAGAGACCCAGTACTTC. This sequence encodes CASSGSKGYQETQYF.

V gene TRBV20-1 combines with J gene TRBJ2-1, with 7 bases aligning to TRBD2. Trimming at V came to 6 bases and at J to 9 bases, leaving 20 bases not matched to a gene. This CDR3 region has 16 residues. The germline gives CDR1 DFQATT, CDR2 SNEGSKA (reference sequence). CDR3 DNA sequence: TGCAGTGCAACGAAGGGTCCTAGCGGCCGTGGGAGTGAGCAGTTCTTC. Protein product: CSATKGPSGRGSEQFF.

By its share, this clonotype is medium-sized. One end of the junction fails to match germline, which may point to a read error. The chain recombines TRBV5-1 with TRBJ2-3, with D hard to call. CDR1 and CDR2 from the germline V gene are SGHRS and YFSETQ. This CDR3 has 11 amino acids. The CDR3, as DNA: TGTGCCAGCAGTTTAGCAGATACGCAGTATTTT. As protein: CASSLADTQYF.

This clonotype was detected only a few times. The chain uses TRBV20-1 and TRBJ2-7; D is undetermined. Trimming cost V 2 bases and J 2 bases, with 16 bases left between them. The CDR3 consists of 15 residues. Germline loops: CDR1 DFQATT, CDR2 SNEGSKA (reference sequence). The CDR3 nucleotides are TGCAGTGCTAGACCCTTCACGGGTAAAACCTACGAGCAGTACTTC. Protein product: CSARPFTGKTYEQYF.

The CDR3 region is CASSKNRATGELFF. The CDR3 region has the DNA TGTGCCAGCAGCAAAAACAGGGCCACCGGGGAGCTGTTTTTT. The chain carries TRBV6-2 or TRBV6-3 and TRBJ2-2; perhaps TRBD1 as D (6 bases). Deletions cut 6 bases from V and 4 bases from J, with 12 bases between. The CDR3 spans 14 residues. Germline CDR1 MNHEY, CDR2 SVGEGT.

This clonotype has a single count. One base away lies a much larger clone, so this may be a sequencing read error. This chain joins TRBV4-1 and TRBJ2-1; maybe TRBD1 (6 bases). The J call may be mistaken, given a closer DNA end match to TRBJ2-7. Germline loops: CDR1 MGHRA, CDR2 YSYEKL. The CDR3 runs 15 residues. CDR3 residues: CASSQHATGYNEQYF. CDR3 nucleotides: TGCGCCAGCAGCCAACACGCCACAGGGTACAATGAGCAGTACTTC.

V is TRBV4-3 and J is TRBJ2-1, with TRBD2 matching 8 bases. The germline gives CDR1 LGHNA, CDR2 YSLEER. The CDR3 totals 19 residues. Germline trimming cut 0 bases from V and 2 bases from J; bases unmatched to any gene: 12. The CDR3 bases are TGCGCCAGCAGCCAAGATCTCTGGAGCGGGGGTAATGCCTACAATGAGCAGTTCTTC. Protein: CASSQDLWSGGNAYNEQFF.

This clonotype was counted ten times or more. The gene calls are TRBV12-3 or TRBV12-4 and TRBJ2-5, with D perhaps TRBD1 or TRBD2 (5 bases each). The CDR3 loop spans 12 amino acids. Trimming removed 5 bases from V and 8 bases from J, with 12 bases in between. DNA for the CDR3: TGTGCCAGCAGTCGGGACGAAGCTACCCAGTACTTC. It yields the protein CASSRDEATQYF.

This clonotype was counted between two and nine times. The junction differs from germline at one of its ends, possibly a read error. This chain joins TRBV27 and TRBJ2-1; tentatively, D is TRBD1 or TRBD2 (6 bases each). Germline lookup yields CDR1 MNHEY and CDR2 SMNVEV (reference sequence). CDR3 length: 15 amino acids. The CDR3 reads CASSLLVGGYDEQFF. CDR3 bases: TGTGCCAGCAGTTTATTAGTGGGGGGCTACGATGAGCAGTTCTTC.

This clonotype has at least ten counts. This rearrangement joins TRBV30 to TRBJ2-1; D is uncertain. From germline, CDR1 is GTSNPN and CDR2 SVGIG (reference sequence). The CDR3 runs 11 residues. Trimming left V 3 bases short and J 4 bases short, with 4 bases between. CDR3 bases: TGTGCCTGGAGCGTTTACAATGAGCAGTTCTTC. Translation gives CAWSVYNEQFF.

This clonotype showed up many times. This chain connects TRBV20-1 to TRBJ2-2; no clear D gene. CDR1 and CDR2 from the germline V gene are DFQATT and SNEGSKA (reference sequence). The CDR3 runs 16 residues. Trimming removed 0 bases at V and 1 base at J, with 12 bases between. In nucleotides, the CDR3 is TGCAGTGCTAGAGATATACTTTGGGGGAACACCGGGGAGCTGTTTTTT. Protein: CSARDILWGNTGELFF.